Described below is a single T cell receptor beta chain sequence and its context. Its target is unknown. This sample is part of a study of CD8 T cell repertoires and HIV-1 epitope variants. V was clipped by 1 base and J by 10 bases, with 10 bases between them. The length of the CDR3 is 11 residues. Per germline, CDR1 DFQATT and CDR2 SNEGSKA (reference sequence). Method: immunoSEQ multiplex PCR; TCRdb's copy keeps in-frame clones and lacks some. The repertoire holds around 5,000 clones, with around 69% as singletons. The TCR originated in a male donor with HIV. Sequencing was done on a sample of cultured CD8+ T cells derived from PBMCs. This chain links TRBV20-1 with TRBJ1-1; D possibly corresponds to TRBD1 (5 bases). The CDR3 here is CSARAGYGAFF. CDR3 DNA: TGCAGTGCTAGAGCAGGGTATGGAGCTTTCTTT.